The present TCR beta chain was sequenced within a study of blood T cells in healthy people across ages. The second PCR ran about 7 to 12 cycles with a sample-barcoded 5' primer and J-beta primers. TCRdb re-derived calls from the 5' RACE reads in MiXCR, one entry per CDR3 protein. The sample lists over a million distinct CDR3 sequences, around 43% occurring once. The CDR3 length is 12 residues. Trimming took 4 bases from V and 6 from J, leaving 8 bases between them. The germline gives CDR1 LGHDT, CDR2 YNNKEL (reference sequence). This clonotype was counted between two and nine times. This clonotype was obtained from a woman in her sixties or seventies in good health. The sample consisted of blood. The J gene is TRBJ2-3, the V gene TRBV3-1; D is undetermined. This CDR3 reads CASSPYSDTQYF. CDR3 bases: TGTGCCAGCAGCCCTTACTCGGATACGCAGTATTTT.